These 25 T cell receptor beta chains share one sample of origin, sequenced in a study of cytomegalovirus exposure and HLA in healthy donors. With 60 Vbeta and 13 Jbeta primers, the PCR was carried out. Generated by immunoSEQ multiplex PCR, the TCRdb table keeps only in-frame clones and is missing some. The table has around 110,000 clones, roughly 73% seen once. Sequencing was performed on PBMCs. The source of these receptors is a man aged 30 to 45 in good health and CMV-seronegative.

The chain combines TRBV28 with TRBJ1-1; 7 nucleotides match TRBD1. J was trimmed by 1 base and V by 3 bases; bases with no gene match: 8. Germline CDR1 and CDR2: MDHEN and SYDVKM. This CDR3 is 16 amino acids long. CDR3 coding DNA: TGTGCCAGCAGTTTCTATGACAGGGTACCGAACACTGAAGCTTTCTTT. It codes for CASSFYDRVPNTEAFF.

The rearrangement links TRBV5-1 to TRBJ1-4; 8 bases agree with TRBD1. Germline CDR1 reads SGHRS; CDR2 reads YFSETQ. This CDR3 comprises 15 residues. Germline trimming cut 4 bases from V and 5 bases from J; bases unmatched to any gene: 7. Here the CDR3 reads CASSPQRTGNEKLFF. In DNA form, the CDR3 reads TGCGCCAGCAGCCCGCAACGGACAGGGAATGAAAAACTGTTTTTT. Drawing the rest from reference TRBV5-1 and TRBJ1-4, the complete variable domain is KAGVTQTPRYLIKTRGQQVTLSCSPISGHRSVSWYQQTPGQGLQFLFEYFSETQRNKGNFPGRFSGRQFSNSRSEMNVSTLELGDSALYLCASSPQRTGNEKLFFGSGTQLSVL.

This clone was counted between two and nine times. The CDR3 DNA reads TGTGCCAGCAGCAAAGAACTGGCCAAAAACATTCAGTACTTC. Translation gives CASSKELAKNIQYF. V and J are TRBV21-1 and TRBJ2-4; the table's D gene call, TRBD2, was not cross checked with the DNA. TRBV21-1 is a known pseudogene. The CDR3 runs to 14 residues.

V gene TRBV2 combines with J gene TRBJ2-7; TRBD2 matches 11 bases. The V and J ends lost 7 bases and 3 bases, in that order; junction bases with no gene match: 5. Germline CDR1 SNHLY, CDR2 FYNNEI. This CDR3 is built from 14 residues. The CDR3 coding sequence is TGTGCCAGCATGCGCGGGACTAGCGGCTACGAGCAGTACTTC. It is translated as CASMRGTSGYEQYF.

This clone was seen a few times. This chain uses TRBV29-1 with TRBJ1-2; 11 nucleotides agree with TRBD1. The CDR3 is made up of 14 amino acids. V lost 6 bases and J lost 4; bases outside the gene matches: 7. CDR1 SQVTM and CDR2 ANQGSEA come from the germline V gene. Here the CDR3 DNA reads TGCAGCGTCCAAGGACAGGGGGCCAGCTATGGCTACACCTTC. The encoded protein is CSVQGQGASYGYTF.

The chain uses TRBV10-2 and TRBJ2-5; D unclear. The CDR3 length is 14 residues. The germline V and J ends were trimmed by 4 bases and 5 bases, with 14 bases remaining between them. CDR1 is WSHSY and CDR2 is SAAADI in the germline V gene. The DNA for the CDR3 is TGCGCCAGCAGTGCTACCATCGGTGCGGAGACCCAGTACTTC. Its translation: CASSATIGAETQYF.

V and J are TRBV7-9 and TRBJ2-5, with 9 bases aligning to TRBD1. The CDR3 contains 14 residues. The V gene's germline CDR1 is SEHNR and CDR2 FQNEAQ (reference sequence). V lost 5 bases and J lost 4; bases outside the gene matches: 5. The chain's CDR3 is CASSVTGGVETQYF. The CDR3 nucleotides are TGTGCCAGCAGCGTGACAGGGGGGGTAGAGACCCAGTACTTC. Filled out from reference TRBV7-9 and TRBJ2-5, the complete variable domain reads DTGVSQNPRHKITKRGQNVTFRCDPISEHNRLYWYRQTLGQGPEFLTYFQNEAQLEKSRLLSDRFSAERPKGSFSTLEIQRTEQGDSAMYLCASSVTGGVETQYFGPGTRLLVL.

This CDR3 is CASSGWTGNTEAFF. CDR3 DNA sequence: TGTGCCAGCAGCGGTTGGACAGGGAATACTGAAGCTTTCTTT. V usage is TRBV13 and J usage is TRBJ1-1; TRBD1 matches 8 bases. The CDR3 extends over 14 amino acids. In germline, CDR1 is PRHDT, CDR2 FYEKMQ (reference sequence). After removal of 5 bases from V and 5 bases from J, the junction contained 7 bases not matched to a gene.

This chain uses TRBV5-1 with TRBJ2-1; TRBD2 matches 13 bases. The ends lost 2 bases at V and 6 bases at J; junction bases unmatched: 17. CDR3 length equals 20 residues. Germline CDR1 and CDR2: SGHRS and YFSETQ. CDR3 in amino acids: CASSFLRTSGGGRDRNEQFF. CDR3 coding DNA: TGCGCCAGCAGCTTTCTCCGGACTAGCGGGGGAGGTCGGGACCGCAATGAGCAGTTCTTC.

This rearrangement joins TRBV27 to TRBJ2-5; 12 nucleotides match TRBD2. This CDR3 is 17 amino acids long. V lost 2 bases, J lost 5 bases, and 9 bases stayed unmatched. The V gene's germline CDR1 is MNHEY and CDR2 SMNVEV (reference sequence). The CDR3 bases are TGTGCCAGCAGTTTACTGGCTAGCGGGGGGGCTGGTGAGACCCAGTACTTC. Encoded protein: CASSLLASGGAGETQYF.

The chain employs TRBV6-1 and TRBJ2-2; 8 nucleotides line up with TRBD2. This CDR3 is built from 18 residues. The germline gives CDR1 MNHNS, CDR2 SASEGT. V was pared by 0 bases and J by 2 bases, with 8 bases of the junction left unmatched. Here the CDR3 reads CASSEARGGSFNTGELFF. The CDR3 bases are TGTGCCAGCAGTGAAGCCCGCGGGGGGTCATTTAACACCGGGGAGCTGTTTTTT.

The rearrangement uses TRBV9 and TRBJ2-1; 13 bases align to TRBD2. Germline V gene lookup returns CDR1 SGDLS and CDR2 YYNGEE. The CDR3 length is 15 residues. The V and J ends lost 4 bases and 8 bases, in that order; junction bases with no gene match: 6. CDR3 DNA: TGTGCCAGCAGCCCTACTAGCGGGGGGGCTTATGAGCAGTTCTTC. Residues: CASSPTSGGAYEQFF.

The chain has TRBV10-1 and TRBJ2-7; 8 positions match TRBD2. The CDR3 loop spans 13 amino acids. The germline V gene has CDR1 WNHNN and CDR2 SYGVQD (reference sequence). The V and J ends lost 8 bases and 3 bases, in that order; junction bases with no gene match: 6. CDR3 residues: CASGASGFYEQYF. CDR3 coding DNA: TGCGCCAGCGGGGCTAGCGGGTTCTACGAGCAGTACTTC.

The chain recombines TRBV28 with TRBJ2-2, with TRBD1 matching over 8 bases. Germline trimming cut 4 bases from V and 8 bases from J; bases unmatched to any gene: 6. Germline V gene data show CDR1 as MDHEN and CDR2 as SYDVKM. The CDR3 spans 14 residues. CDR3 sequence: CASSSQGAWGELFF. The DNA of the CDR3 is TGTGCCAGCAGTTCCCAGGGGGCATGGGGGGAGCTGTTTTTT.

The chain recombines TRBV19 with TRBJ2-7; D possibly corresponds to TRBD2 (6 bases). V lost 6 bases and J lost 0, with 12 bases in between. Germline V gives CDR1 LNHDA, CDR2 SQIVND (reference sequence). The CDR3 extends over 14 amino acids. The DNA of the CDR3 is TGTGCCAGTAGCACCCCGGGACTCTCCTACGAGCAGTACTTC. Its protein is CASSTPGLSYEQYF.

The V and J genes are TRBV6-1 and TRBJ1-2, with D perhaps matching TRBD1 (6 bases). CDR1 MNHNS and CDR2 SASEGT come from the germline V gene. V dropped 7 bases and J dropped 4 bases, with 19 bases sitting between them. CDR3 size: 15 residues. This CDR3 is CASTRGGHIVYGYTF. As DNA, the CDR3 is TGTGCCAGCACACGGGGGGGGCACATAGTCTATGGCTACACCTTC.

This chain joins TRBV2 and TRBJ1-1, with 7 bases that match TRBD1. Germline assignment: CDR1 SNHLY and CDR2 FYNNEI. The length of the CDR3 is 13 residues. The junction had 4 bases not matched to a gene; V was cut back by 4 bases and J by 5 bases. CDR3 region: CASSGQGRTEAFF. In DNA, the CDR3 is TGTGCCAGCAGTGGACAGGGTCGGACTGAAGCTTTCTTT. The variable domain in full, completed from reference TRBV2 and TRBJ1-1, reads EPEVTQTPSHQVTQMGQEVILRCVPISNHLYFYWYRQILGQKVEFLVSFYNNEISEKSEIFDDQFSVERPDGSNFTLKIRSTKLEDSAMYFCASSGQGRTEAFFGQGTRLTVV.

The chain combines TRBV27 with TRBJ1-2, with a weak D call TRBD1 (5 bases). Germline values: CDR1 MNHEY, CDR2 SMNVEV (reference sequence). This CDR3 is 15 amino acids long. Between the trimmed V and J ends, which lost 2 bases and 2 bases, there was a span of 12 bases. The CDR3 DNA reads as TGTGCCAGCAGTTTACAGGGTGGGGTAAACTATGGCTACACCTTC. It yields the protein CASSLQGGVNYGYTF.

This clone appeared once. The chain recombines TRBV4-1 with TRBJ1-5; D is possibly TRBD1 (5 bases). The CDR3 has 16 amino acids. Germline CDR1 reads MGHRA; CDR2 reads YSYEKL. V was clipped by 0 bases and J by 3 bases, with 12 bases between them. CDR3 region: CASSQDPQGTNQPQHF. As DNA, the CDR3 is TGCGCCAGCAGCCAAGATCCCCAGGGCACCAATCAGCCCCAGCATTTT.

J is TRBJ2-6 and V is TRBV6-1; D is perhaps TRBD1 (7 bases). Germline CDR1 reads MNHNS; CDR2 reads SASEGT. Deletions cut 5 bases from V and 12 bases from J, with 17 bases between. The CDR3 covers 14 residues. CDR3 in amino acids: CASSTTGVLAVLTF. The CDR3 DNA sequence: TGTGCCAGCAGTACCACAGGGGTACTAGCCGTCCTGACTTTC.

In DNA form, the CDR3 reads TGTGCCAGCAGCGTCGACAGGGGCGTCCGCGGTGAGCAGTTCTTC. The encoded protein is CASSVDRGVRGEQFF. V gene TRBV9 combines with J gene TRBJ2-1, with 8 bases fitting TRBD1. Losses at the gene ends were 2 bases for V and 9 bases for J; bases not matched to a gene: 10. The CDR3 spans 15 residues. Per germline, CDR1 SGDLS and CDR2 YYNGEE. Looking up the rest from reference TRBV9 and TRBJ2-1 gives the full variable domain: DSGVTQTPKHLITATGQRVTLRCSPRSGDLSVYWYQQSLDQGLQFLIQYYNGEERAKGNILERFSAQQFPDLHSELNLSSLELGDSALYFCASSVDRGVRGEQFFGPGTRLTVL.

The J gene is TRBJ2-3, the V gene TRBV27, with 9 positions matching TRBD2. The CDR3 covers 15 residues. Trimming took 2 bases from V and 8 from J; bases not matched to a gene: 8. Germline V gene sequence: CDR1 MNHEY, CDR2 SMNVEV (reference sequence). CDR3 sequence (DNA): TGTGCCAGCAGTTTAGCGGCTAGCGGGAAAGGTACGCAGTATTTT. This codes for CASSLAASGKGTQYF.

This rearrangement joins TRBV21-1 to TRBJ1-5; the D call of TRBD1 is as the table states it, not checked on the DNA. TRBV21-1 is classified as a pseudogene. The CDR3 is 17 residues long. CDR3 loop: CASSKGLQGARNQPQHF. Written as DNA, the CDR3 is TGTGCCAGCAGCAAAGGACTTCAGGGGGCCCGCAATCAGCCCCAGCATTTT.

The gene calls are TRBV15 and TRBJ1-5; TRBD1 agrees at 8 bases. The germline CDR1 and CDR2 sequences are LNHNV and YYDKDF (reference sequence). The CDR3 has 15 residues. The trim removed 3 bases at V and 3 bases at J, leaving 4 bases unmatched. CDR3 amino acids: CATSSGDRFNQPQHF. The CDR3 bases are TGTGCCACCAGCAGCGGGGACAGGTTCAATCAGCCCCAGCATTTT.

This chain joins TRBV5-4 and TRBJ2-3; 8 nucleotides match TRBD2. V gave up 4 bases and J gave up 6 bases; unmatched junction bases: 7. Germline CDR1 and CDR2: SGHNT and YYREEE (reference sequence). This CDR3 has 14 residues. CDR3 DNA: TGTGCCAGCAGCCCCGGGAGGGCCGGGGATACGCAGTATTTT. This gives the protein CASSPGRAGDTQYF.